The rows below give T cell receptor beta chains drawn from one sample of a study of T-cell reconstitution after alpha-beta-depleted transplantation in children. TCRdb used MiXCR to reprocess the PCR reads, holding one entry per CDR3 protein. The sample lists about 640,000 distinct CDR3 sequences; 10% to 15% were seen once. The sequencing here drew on PBMCs, mostly from graft donor cells, taken 360 days after TCRalphabeta/CD19-depleted stem cell transplant. All receptors derive from a male patient younger than 18 who had a stem cell transplant for acute myeloid leukemia, so the T cells may come from the graft donor. Both conserved end residues are part of each CDR3. The D gene is left open where the match is weak. Part of the rows lack a size; the others show once, few, many or a class for expanded clones.

TRBJ2-1 | TRBV11-1 | 18 | NA | TRBD2 | TGTGCCAGCAGCTTCCATAGACTAGCGGGAGGGCCTGACAATGAGCAGTTCTTC | CASSFHRLAGGPDNEQFF
TRBJ2-5 | TRBV29-1 | 13 | many | NA | TGCAGCGTTGAAGATTCACTCCTAGAGACCCAGTACTTC | CSVEDSLLETQYF
TRBJ2-1 | TRBV24-1 | 14 | many | TRBD1 | TGTGCCACCAGTGATTTCACACAGGGGTATGAGCAGTTCTTC | CATSDFTQGYEQFF
TRBJ2-3 | TRBV5-1 | 15 | few | NA | TGCGCCAGCAGCCCCTGGGTGGGTTTTACAGATACGCAGTATTTT | CASSPWVGFTDTQYF
TRBJ2-1 | TRBV29-1 | 10 | few | NA | TGCAGCGTTGATCTGAATGAGCAGTTCTTC | CSVDLNEQFF
TRBJ2-1 | TRBV7-9 | 17 | many | TRBD2 | TGTGCCAGCAGCTTAGGGCCCGAGCGGGAGTTTTACAATGAGCAGTTCTTC | CASSLGPEREFYNEQFF
TRBJ2-5 | TRBV27 | 13 | NA | NA | TGTGCCAGCAGTACCTACTACCAAGAGACCCAGTACTTC | CASSTYYQETQYF
TRBJ2-7 | TRBV24-1 | 15 | many | TRBD2 | TGTGCCACCAGTTCCACTAGCGGGGACTCCTACGAGCAGTACTTC | CATSSTSGDSYEQYF
TRBJ1-6 | TRBV20-1 | 14 | many | NA | TGCAGTGCTAGACCGGGACATAACAATTCACCCCTCCACTTT | CSARPGHNNSPLHF
TRBJ2-5 | TRBV12-3/TRBV12-4 | 16 | few | NA | TGTGCCAGCAGTTTAGCGCTGACTGGAATACAAGAGACCCAGTACTTC | CASSLALTGIQETQYF
TRBJ2-1 | TRBV7-2 | 16 | NA | TRBD2 | TGTGCCAGCAGCTTTGAAACGGGAGGGATAAACAATGAGCAGTTCTTC | CASSFETGGINNEQFF